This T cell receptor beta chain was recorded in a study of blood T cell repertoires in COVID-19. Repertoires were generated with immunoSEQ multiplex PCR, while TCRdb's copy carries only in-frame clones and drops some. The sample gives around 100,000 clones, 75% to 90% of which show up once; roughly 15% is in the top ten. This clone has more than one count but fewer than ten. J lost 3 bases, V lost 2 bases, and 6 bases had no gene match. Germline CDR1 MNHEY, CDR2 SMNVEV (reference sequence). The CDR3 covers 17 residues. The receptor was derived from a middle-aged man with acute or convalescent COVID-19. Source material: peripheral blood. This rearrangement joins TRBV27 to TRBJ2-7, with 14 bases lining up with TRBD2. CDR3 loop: CASSLRGLAGVSYEQYF. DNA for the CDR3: TGTGCCAGCAGTTTAAGGGGACTAGCGGGAGTTAGCTACGAGCAGTACTTC.